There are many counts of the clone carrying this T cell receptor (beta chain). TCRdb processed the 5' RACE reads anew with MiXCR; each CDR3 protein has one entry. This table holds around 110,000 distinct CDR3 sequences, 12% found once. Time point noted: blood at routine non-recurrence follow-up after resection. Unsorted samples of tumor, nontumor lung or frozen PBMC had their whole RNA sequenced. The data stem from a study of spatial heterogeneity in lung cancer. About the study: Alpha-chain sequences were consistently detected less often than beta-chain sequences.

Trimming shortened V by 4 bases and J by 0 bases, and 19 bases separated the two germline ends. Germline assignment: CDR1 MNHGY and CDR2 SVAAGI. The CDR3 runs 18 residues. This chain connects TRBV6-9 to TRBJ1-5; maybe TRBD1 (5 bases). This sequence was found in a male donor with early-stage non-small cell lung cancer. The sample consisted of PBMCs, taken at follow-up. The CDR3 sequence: CASSLKLRVSYSNQPQHF. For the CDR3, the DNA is TGTGCCAGCAGTTTAAAGCTCAGGGTTTCCTATAGCAATCAGCCCCAGCATTTT.